These T cell receptor beta chains were read from a single sample in a study of blood T cell repertoires in COVID-19. Libraries were prepared by immunoSEQ multiplex PCR; TCRdb keeps only in-frame clonotypes and omits some of them. The table shows around 130,000 clones, with approximately 85% occurring only once. Sequencing was performed on peripheral blood. The origin of the receptors is a human donor in a cohort sampled during active COVID-19. The CDR3 runs from the conserved cysteine through the conserved F or W. D genes are given only for firm matches. Size values are once, few and many counts, or a class for expanded clones, and some rows have none.

v_call	clone_size	j_call	d_call	cdr3_aa	cdr3_nt
TRBV7-2	.	TRBJ1-4	.	CASSEGGGSEKLFF	TGTGCCAGCAGCGAGGGAGGGGGAAGTGAAAAACTGTTTTTT
TRBV29-1	.	TRBJ1-2	TRBD1	CSVERGLDRASHGYTF	TGCAGCGTTGAAAGGGGGCTCGACAGGGCCTCCCATGGCTACACCTTC
TRBV25-1	.	TRBJ2-1	.	CASSERFSPVRRGEQFF	TGTGCCAGCAGTGAACGGTTCAGCCCGGTTCGCCGCGGTGAGCAGTTCTTC
TRBV6-5	.	TRBJ1-2	TRBD1	CASRGTGVNYGYTF	TGTGCCAGCCGGGGGACAGGCGTTAACTATGGCTACACCTTC
TRBV2	few	TRBJ1-5	TRBD1	CASRAGTGNNQPQHF	TGTGCCAGCAGAGCCGGGACAGGGAACAATCAGCCCCAGCATTTT
TRBV18	once	TRBJ2-1	.	CASSPPVADSYNEQFF	TGTGCCAGCTCACCACCGGTCGCGGACTCCTACAATGAGCAGTTCTTC
TRBV6-5	.	TRBJ1-5	.	CASSWGHNQPQHF	TGTGCCAGCAGTTGGGGCCATAATCAGCCCCAGCATTTT
TRBV10-3	.	TRBJ2-5	.	CAISEEQETQYF	TGTGCCATCAGCGAGGAGCAAGAGACCCAGTACTTC
TRBV9	.	TRBJ1-1	.	CAGSERQNTEAFF	TGTGCCGGCAGCGAAAGACAGAACACTGAAGCTTTCTTT
TRBV2	.	TRBJ2-3	.	CASTRRGPSTDTQYF	TGTGCCAGCACCCGGAGGGGCCCTAGCACAGATACGCAGTATTTT
TRBV27	.	TRBJ2-1	.	CASSLSGERFWLTYNEQFF	TGTGCCAGCAGTTTATCCGGAGAAAGGTTTTGGTTGACCTACAATGAGCAGTTCTTC
TRBV5-1	.	TRBJ1-3	.	CASSLIASGNLNTIYF	TGCGCCAGCAGCTTGATTGCGTCAGGGAATTTAAACACCATATATTTT
TRBV3-1/TRBV3-2	.	TRBJ2-1	.	CASSQSRDLVNNEQFF	TGTGCCAGCAGCCAAAGCCGGGACTTAGTTAACAATGAGCAGTTCTTC
TRBV5-1	.	TRBJ2-6	TRBD1	CASSLVGQGAAGANVLTF	TGCGCCAGCAGCTTGGTAGGACAGGGGGCCGCTGGGGCCAACGTCCTGACTTTC
TRBV27	.	TRBJ1-2	TRBD1	CASSFRPGQGAVNYGYTF	TGTGCCAGCAGTTTTCGCCCGGGACAGGGGGCCGTTAACTATGGCTACACCTTC
TRBV6-4	few	TRBJ2-5	.	CASDRKETQYF	TGTGCCAGCGACAGAAAAGAGACCCAGTACTTC
TRBV11-2	.	TRBJ2-2	.	CASSIGQNTGELFF	TGTGCCAGCAGCATCGGACAGAACACCGGGGAGCTGTTTTTT
TRBV15	.	TRBJ1-2	.	CATSRVAANYGYTF	TGTGCCACCAGCAGAGTTGCGGCTAACTATGGCTACACCTTC
TRBV19	.	TRBJ1-5	.	CASSSTPGTPNQPQHF	TGTGCCAGTAGTTCGACGCCCGGGACACCGAATCAGCCCCAGCATTTT
TRBV6-1	.	TRBJ1-2	.	CASSEPSWGVGYGYTF	TGTGCCAGCAGTGAGCCCTCTTGGGGGGTAGGGTATGGCTACACCTTC
TRBV5-1	.	TRBJ1-4	TRBD1	CASPQDRGLTNEKLFF	TGCGCCAGCCCCCAGGACAGGGGTTTAACTAATGAAAAACTGTTTTTT
TRBV2	.	TRBJ2-7	.	CASSAQGLGTEQDF	TGTGCCAGCAGTGCTCAGGGGTTAGGTACTGAGCAGGACTTC
TRBV4-3	.	TRBJ1-2	.	CASSQEREGGYGYTF	TGCGCCAGCAGCCAAGAGAGGGAGGGTGGCTATGGCTACACCTTC
TRBV27	.	TRBJ2-7	.	CASSSPGLSNEQYF	TGTGCCAGCAGCTCCCCCGGACTCTCCAACGAGCAGTACTTC
TRBV5-8	once	TRBJ1-6	.	CASSLIGSEFYNSPLHF	TGTGCCAGCAGCTTGATAGGTTCGGAGTTCTATAATTCACCCCTCCACTTT
TRBV5-1	.	TRBJ2-5	.	CASSLVGGGRETQYF	TGCGCCAGCAGCTTGGTTGGGGGAGGCAGGGAGACCCAGTACTTC
TRBV19	.	TRBJ1-1	.	CASYTGMNTEAFF	TGTGCCAGTTATACAGGTATGAACACTGAAGCTTTCTTT
TRBV11-2	.	TRBJ1-3	.	CASRAGDTIYF	TGTGCCAGCAGGGCCGGGGACACCATATATTTT
TRBV7-6	.	TRBJ2-5	.	CASSPGHNFQETQYF	TGTGCCAGCAGTCCGGGACACAACTTCCAAGAGACCCAGTACTTC
TRBV5-6	once	TRBJ2-5	.	CASSFVRGETQYF	TGTGCCAGCAGCTTCGTGCGGGGCGAGACCCAGTACTTC
TRBV3-1/TRBV3-2	.	TRBJ2-5	TRBD2	CASSRRGTSGGRETQYF	TGTGCCAGCAGCAGGAGGGGGACTAGCGGGGGGCGGGAGACCCAGTACTTC
TRBV7-2	.	TRBJ2-1	TRBD2	CASSLDSRTSGSDEQFF	TGTGCCAGCAGCTTAGACTCTAGGACTAGCGGGAGCGATGAGCAGTTCTTC
TRBV6-6	.	TRBJ1-4	.	CASSYGGVINEKLFF	TGTGCCAGCAGTTACGGTGGAGTTATCAATGAAAAACTGTTTTTT
TRBV24-1	.	TRBJ1-4	.	CATSDSGTPKLFF	TGTGCCACCAGTGATTCCGGGACACCCAAACTGTTTTTT
TRBV5-1	.	TRBJ2-7	.	CARSPSGGGRGAKQYF	TGCGCCCGCAGCCCTTCGGGGGGCGGACGGGGGGCGAAGCAGTACTTC
TRBV12-3/TRBV12-4	.	TRBJ2-3	.	CASRPQGTDTQYF	TGTGCCAGCAGGCCACAGGGCACAGATACGCAGTATTTT
TRBV10-2	.	TRBJ2-1	.	CASRAPGTFDEQFF	TGCGCCAGCAGGGCCCCGGGGACTTTCGATGAGCAGTTCTTC